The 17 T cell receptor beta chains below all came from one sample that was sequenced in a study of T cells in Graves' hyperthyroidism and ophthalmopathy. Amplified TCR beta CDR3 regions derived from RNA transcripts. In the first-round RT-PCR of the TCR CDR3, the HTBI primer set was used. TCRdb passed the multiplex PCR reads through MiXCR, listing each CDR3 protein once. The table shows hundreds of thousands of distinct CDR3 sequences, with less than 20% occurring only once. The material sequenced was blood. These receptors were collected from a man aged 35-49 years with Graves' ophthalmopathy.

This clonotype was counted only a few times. DNA of the CDR3: TGCGCCAGCAGCCAAGGGGACAGCCGGAACGAGCAGTACTTC. This translates into CASSQGDSRNEQYF. The chain joins TRBV4-1 to TRBJ2-7, with 7 positions matching TRBD1. Germline V gene data show CDR1 as MGHRA and CDR2 as YSYEKL. V lost 1 base to trimming and J lost 5 bases; unmatched junction nucleotides: 5. CDR3 length: 14 amino acids.

The CDR3 bases are TGCGCCAGCAGCTTAGGGGGAGATACGCAGCATTTT. The encoded protein is CASSLGGDTQHF. This chain uses TRBV5-1 with TRBJ2-3; TRBD1 is a possible D gene (6 bases). The J call is in doubt because the DNA end fits TRBJ1-5 better. The CDR3 spans 12 residues. Germline V gene lookup returns CDR1 SGHRS and CDR2 YFSETQ.

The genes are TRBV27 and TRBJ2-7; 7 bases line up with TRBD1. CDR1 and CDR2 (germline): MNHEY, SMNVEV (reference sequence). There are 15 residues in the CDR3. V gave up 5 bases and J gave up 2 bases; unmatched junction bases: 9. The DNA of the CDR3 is TGTGCCAGCAGTCCCTTAGGGGGCAAACCCTACGAGCAGTACTTC. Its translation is CASSPLGGKPYEQYF.

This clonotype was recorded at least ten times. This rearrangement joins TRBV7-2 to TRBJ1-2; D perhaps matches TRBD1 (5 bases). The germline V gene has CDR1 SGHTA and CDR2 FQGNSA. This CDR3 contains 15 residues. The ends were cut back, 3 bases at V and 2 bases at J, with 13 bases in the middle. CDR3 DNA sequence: TGTGCCAGCAGCTTCGGGACCTCGGGGAACTATGGCTACACCTTC. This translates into CASSFGTSGNYGYTF.

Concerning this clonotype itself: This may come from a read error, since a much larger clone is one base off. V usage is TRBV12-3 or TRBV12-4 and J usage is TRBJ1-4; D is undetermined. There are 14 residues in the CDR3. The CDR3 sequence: CASSLGGLGEELFF. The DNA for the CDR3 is TGTGCCAGCAGTTTAGGGGGTTTGGGTGAAGAACTGTTTTTT.

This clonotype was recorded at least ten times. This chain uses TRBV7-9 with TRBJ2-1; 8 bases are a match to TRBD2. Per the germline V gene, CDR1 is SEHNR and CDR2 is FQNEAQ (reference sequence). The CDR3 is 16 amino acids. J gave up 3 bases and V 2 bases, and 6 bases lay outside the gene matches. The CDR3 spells CASSLYGGALYNEQFF. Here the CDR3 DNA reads TGTGCCAGCAGCTTATACGGGGGGGCCCTCTACAATGAGCAGTTCTTC.

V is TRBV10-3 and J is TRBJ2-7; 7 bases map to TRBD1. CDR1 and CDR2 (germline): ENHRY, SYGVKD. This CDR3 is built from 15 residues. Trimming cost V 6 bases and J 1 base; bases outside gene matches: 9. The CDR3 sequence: CAISFGQVASYEQYF. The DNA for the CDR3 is TGTGCCATCAGCTTCGGACAGGTGGCATCCTACGAGCAGTACTTC.

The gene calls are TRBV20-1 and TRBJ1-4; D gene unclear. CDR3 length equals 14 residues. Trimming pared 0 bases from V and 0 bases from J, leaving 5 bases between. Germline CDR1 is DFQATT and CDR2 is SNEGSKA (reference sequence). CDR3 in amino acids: CSARDISTNEKLFF. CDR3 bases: TGCAGTGCTAGAGACATATCAACTAATGAAAAACTGTTTTTT.

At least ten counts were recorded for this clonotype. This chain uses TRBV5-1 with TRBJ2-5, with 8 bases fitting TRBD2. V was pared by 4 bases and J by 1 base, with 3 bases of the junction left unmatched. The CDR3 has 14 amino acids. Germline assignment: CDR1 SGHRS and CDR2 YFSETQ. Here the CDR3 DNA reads TGCGCCAGCAGCCGGGGGGGGCTCCAAGAGACCCAGTACTTC. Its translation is CASSRGGLQETQYF.

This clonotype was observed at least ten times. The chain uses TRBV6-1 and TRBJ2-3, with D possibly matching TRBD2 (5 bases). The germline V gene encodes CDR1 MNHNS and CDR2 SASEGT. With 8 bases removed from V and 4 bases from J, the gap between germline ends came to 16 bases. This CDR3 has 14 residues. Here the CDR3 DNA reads TGTGCCAGCGCGACGCCGAGGGATCCAGATACGCAGTATTTT. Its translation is CASATPRDPDTQYF.

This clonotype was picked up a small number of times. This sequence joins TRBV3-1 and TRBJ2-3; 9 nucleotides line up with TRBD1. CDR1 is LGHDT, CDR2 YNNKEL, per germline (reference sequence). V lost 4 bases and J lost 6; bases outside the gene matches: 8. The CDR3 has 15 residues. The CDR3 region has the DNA TGTGCCAGCAGCCCAAGAGGGACAGGGAGGGATACGCAGTATTTT. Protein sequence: CASSPRGTGRDTQYF.

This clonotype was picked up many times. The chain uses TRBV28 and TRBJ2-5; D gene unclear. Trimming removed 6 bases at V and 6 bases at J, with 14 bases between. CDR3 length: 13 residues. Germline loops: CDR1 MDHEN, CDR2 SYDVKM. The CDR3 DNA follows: TGTGCCAGCAGCTCCTTGGGTCCTAAGACCCAGTACTTC. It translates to CASSSLGPKTQYF.

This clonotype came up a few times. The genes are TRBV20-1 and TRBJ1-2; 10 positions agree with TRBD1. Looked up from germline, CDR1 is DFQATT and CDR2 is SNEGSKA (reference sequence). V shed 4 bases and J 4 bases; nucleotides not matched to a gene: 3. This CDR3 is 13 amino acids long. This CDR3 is CSATRQGAYGYTF. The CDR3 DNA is TGCAGTGCTACCCGACAGGGGGCCTATGGCTACACCTTC.

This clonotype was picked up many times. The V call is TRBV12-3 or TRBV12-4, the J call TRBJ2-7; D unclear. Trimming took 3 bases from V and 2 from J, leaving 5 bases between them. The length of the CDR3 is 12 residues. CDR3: CASSLAAYEQYF. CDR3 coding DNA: TGTGCCAGCAGTTTGGCGGCCTACGAGCAGTACTTC.

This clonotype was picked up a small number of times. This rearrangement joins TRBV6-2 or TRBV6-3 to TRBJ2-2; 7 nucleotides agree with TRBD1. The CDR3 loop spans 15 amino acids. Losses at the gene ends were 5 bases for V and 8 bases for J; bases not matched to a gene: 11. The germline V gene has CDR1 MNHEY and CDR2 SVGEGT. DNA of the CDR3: TGTGCCAGCAGTACTTACAGGGGATCTTCGGGGGAGCTGTTTTTT. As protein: CASSTYRGSSGELFF.

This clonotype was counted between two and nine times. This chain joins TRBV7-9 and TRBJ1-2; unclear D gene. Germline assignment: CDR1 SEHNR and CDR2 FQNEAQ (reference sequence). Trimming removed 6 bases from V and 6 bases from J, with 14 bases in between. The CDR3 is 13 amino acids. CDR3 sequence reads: CASRPSTGNGYTF. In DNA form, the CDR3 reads TGTGCCAGCAGACCATCGACGGGGAATGGCTACACCTTC. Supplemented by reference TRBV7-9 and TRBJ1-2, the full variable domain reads DTGVSQNPRHKITKRGQNVTFRCDPISEHNRLYWYRQTLGQGPEFLTYFQNEAQLEKSRLLSDRFSAERPKGSFSTLEIQRTEQGDSAMYLCASRPSTGNGYTFGSGTRLTVV.

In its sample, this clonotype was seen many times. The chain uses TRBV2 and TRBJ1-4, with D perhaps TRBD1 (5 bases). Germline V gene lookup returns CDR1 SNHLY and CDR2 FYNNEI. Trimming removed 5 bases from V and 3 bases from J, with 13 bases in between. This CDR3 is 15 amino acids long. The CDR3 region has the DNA TGTGCCAGCAGTCCGGGACTTCAGGCTAATGAAAAACTGTTTTTT. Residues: CASSPGLQANEKLFF. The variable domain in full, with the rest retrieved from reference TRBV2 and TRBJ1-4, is EPEVTQTPSHQVTQMGQEVILRCVPISNHLYFYWYRQILGQKVEFLVSFYNNEISEKSEIFDDQFSVERPDGSNFTLKIRSTKLEDSAMYFCASSPGLQANEKLFFGSGTQLSVL.